This T cell receptor (beta chain) was sequenced during a study of blood T cell repertoires in COVID-19. Profiling relied on immunoSEQ multiplex PCR, and the TCRdb table lists in-frame clones only, not all of them. Of fewer than 350,000 clones in the sample, about 85% were seen once. The V gene lost 0 bases and the J gene lost 0 bases, with 14 bases spanning the gap. CDR1 GTSNPN and CDR2 SVGIG come from the germline V gene (reference sequence). This CDR3 has 17 residues. This sequence joins TRBV30 and TRBJ1-4; possibly TRBD1 for D (5 bases). The sample was PBMCs or T cells enriched from blood (not recorded which). This receptor was identified in a woman under 40 who had been exposed to COVID-19. The CDR3 DNA follows: TGTGCCTGGAGTGTAAGGGGCACCGTTGCAACTAATGAAAAACTGTTTTTT. This codes for CAWSVRGTVATNEKLFF.